These 30 T cell receptor beta chains originate from one sample sequenced in a study of regulatory T cells in long-lasting Graves disease. Stated time point: newly diagnosed GD, antithyroid drugs for less than 3 months. Isolated PBMC RNA provided the starting material for the TCR library. Arm-PCR of CDR3 regions with iRepertoire HTBI primers generated TCR beta libraries. TCRdb re-derived calls from the multiplex PCR reads in MiXCR, one entry per CDR3 protein. The data contain 400,000 to 450,000 distinct CDR3 sequences, about 17% of them singletons. The same specimen was also included in a second study, on T cells in Graves' hyperthyroidism and ophthalmopathy.

Sequences were derived from peripheral blood mononuclear cells (PBMCs), sampled at new diagnosis, from a patient treated with antithyroid drugs. These receptors originate from a woman in her twenties or thirties with Graves disease.

The chain couples TRBV7-9 to TRBJ1-1; the match to TRBD1 covers 7 bases. Germline CDR1 and CDR2: SEHNR and FQNEAQ (reference sequence). V lost 5 bases, J lost 1 base, and 10 bases stayed unmatched. This CDR3 spans 16 amino acids. CDR3 sequence: CASSREVGGGNTEAFF. The CDR3, as DNA: TGTGCCAGCAGCCGAGAAGTAGGGGGCGGGAACACTGAAGCTTTCTTT.

This clonotype was recorded at least ten times. CDR3 protein: CASSSQDRRRAFF. In DNA form, the CDR3 reads TGTGCCAGCAGTTCGCAGGACAGGCGGAGGGCTTTCTTT. The chain carries TRBV28 and TRBJ1-1, with TRBD1 identical over 7 bases. Germline V CDR1 and CDR2: MDHEN, SYDVKM. The CDR3 is 13 amino acids. V shed 4 bases and J 11 bases; nucleotides not matched to a gene: 10. Supplemented by reference TRBV28 and TRBJ1-1, the full variable domain reads DVKVTQSSRYLVKRTGEKVFLECVQDMDHENMFWYRQDPGLGLRLIYFSYDVKMKEKGDIPEGYSVSREKKERFSLILESASTNQTSMYLCASSSQDRRRAFFGQGTRLTVV.

This clonotype was detected many times. This chain joins TRBV5-5 and TRBJ2-2, with no clear D. Trimming cost V 4 bases and J 3 bases, with 16 bases left between them. The CDR3 extends over 16 amino acids. CDR1 and CDR2 (germline): SGHKS, YYEKEE (reference sequence). As DNA, the CDR3 is TGTGCCAGCAGCCGAACAGCCGGGTCTTACACCGGGGAGCTGTTTTTT. Protein product: CASSRTAGSYTGELFF. Supplemented by reference TRBV5-5 and TRBJ2-2, the full variable domain reads DAGVTQSPTHLIKTRGQQVTLRCSPISGHKSVSWYQQVLGQGPQFIFQYYEKEERGRGNFPDRFSARQFPNYSSELNVNALLLGDSALYLCASSRTAGSYTGELFFGEGSRLTVL.

This clonotype showed up many times. This sequence joins TRBV5-8 and TRBJ2-3; D not resolved. V was trimmed by 0 bases and J by 1 base, leaving 9 bases between them. The CDR3 runs to 15 residues. Germline V gives CDR1 SGHTS, CDR2 YDEGEE. CDR3 DNA sequence: TGTGCCAGCAGCTTGGCGCACCGGGGCACAGATACGCAGTATTTT. Translating gives CASSLAHRGTDTQYF.

The chain carries TRBV19 and TRBJ1-2, with a weak D call TRBD1 (5 bases). The CDR3 runs 17 residues. CDR1 and CDR2 from the germline V gene are LNHDA and SQIVND (reference sequence). V lost 7 bases, J lost 3 bases, and 24 bases lay in between. The CDR3 bases are TGTGCCAGTACCCCAGGGAAGGGGCTCCAATGGGACTATGGCTACACCTTC. Translation: CASTPGKGLQWDYGYTF.

In this sample, this clonotype turned up many times. The chain uses TRBV11-2 and TRBJ2-7, with 7 bases lining up with TRBD1. J gave up 3 bases and V 6 bases, and 11 bases lay outside the gene matches. The germline V gene encodes CDR1 SGHAT and CDR2 FQNNGV. CDR3 length: 15 amino acids. The CDR3 sequence is CASSITGTDFYEQYF. Here the CDR3 DNA reads TGTGCCAGCAGTATTACCGGGACAGACTTCTACGAGCAGTACTTC.

The CDR3 here is CASSGSVGVMNTEAFF. The CDR3 nucleotides are TGTGCCAGTAGTGGTTCTGTCGGGGTAATGAACACTGAAGCTTTCTTT. This rearrangement joins TRBV19 to TRBJ1-1, with D uncertain. Between the trimmed V and J ends, which lost 5 bases and 0 bases, there was a span of 16 bases. CDR3 length: 16 residues. In germline, CDR1 is LNHDA, CDR2 SQIVND (reference sequence).

In regard to this clonotype: A single base separates this from a much larger clone, so it may be a read error. This chain joins TRBV7-2 and TRBJ1-1; D uncertain. From germline, CDR1 is SGHTA and CDR2 FQGNSA. With 5 bases removed from V and 0 bases from J, the gap between germline ends came to 13 bases. The CDR3 consists of 15 residues. CDR3 loop: CASSRDGLMNTEAFF. The CDR3 bases are TGTGCCAGCAGCCGAGACGGCCTCATGAACACTGAAGCTTTCTTT. The full variable domain, rest sourced from reference TRBV7-2 and TRBJ1-1, is GAGVSQSPSNKVTEKGKDVELRCDPISGHTALYWYRQSLGQGLEFLIYFQGNSAPDKSGLPSDRFSAERTGGSVSTLTIQRTQQEDSAVYLCASSRDGLMNTEAFFGQGTRLTVV.

This clonotype was seen repeatedly, ten times or more. The CDR3 reads CASSFGNTPTYEQYF. The CDR3 nucleotides are TGTGCCAGCAGTTTTGGAAATACCCCCACCTACGAGCAGTACTTC. The rearrangement uses TRBV12-3 or TRBV12-4 and TRBJ2-7; no clear D gene. V was cut by 3 bases and J by 2 bases, with 14 bases left in between. CDR3 length: 15 amino acids.

This clonotype has a count of ten or more. The chain uses TRBV5-1 and TRBJ1-4; D is unresolved. The CDR3 has 14 amino acids. CDR1 and CDR2 (germline): SGHRS, YFSETQ. The V end lost 0 bases, the J end lost 8 bases, and 11 bases lay between the germline ends. This CDR3 is CASSLEGRGEKLFF. The CDR3 region has the DNA TGCGCCAGCAGCTTGGAAGGACGAGGAGAAAAACTGTTTTTT. The full variable domain, in which reference TRBV5-1 and TRBJ1-4 provide the parts outside the CDR3, is KAGVTQTPRYLIKTRGQQVTLSCSPISGHRSVSWYQQTPGQGLQFLFEYFSETQRNKGNFPGRFSGRQFSNSRSEMNVSTLELGDSALYLCASSLEGRGEKLFFGSGTQLSVL.

At least ten counts were recorded for this clonotype. The chain joins TRBV20-1 to TRBJ2-5, with 10 bases identical to TRBD2. The CDR3 is 14 amino acids. Germline loops: CDR1 DFQATT, CDR2 SNEGSKA (reference sequence). Germline trimming cut 5 bases from V and 3 bases from J; bases unmatched to any gene: 6. In nucleotides, the CDR3 is TGCAGTGCTGCCGAGCGGGGGGGTGAAGAGACCCAGTACTTC. Residues: CSAAERGGEETQYF.

This clonotype was picked up many times. J is TRBJ2-3 and V is TRBV27, with a weak D call TRBD2 (6 bases). Germline V gene data show CDR1 as MNHEY and CDR2 as SMNVEV (reference sequence). The CDR3 loop spans 14 amino acids. Trimming left V 8 bases short and J 6 bases short, with 18 bases between. For the CDR3, the DNA is TGTGCCAGCCACCAGGAGGGACGCATCGATACGCAGTATTTT. It yields the protein CASHQEGRIDTQYF.

On this clonotype itself: Just one base apart from a much larger clone, this may be a read error. This chain joins TRBV27 and TRBJ1-2; no firm D call. This CDR3 has 11 amino acids. The V gene's germline CDR1 is MNHEY and CDR2 SMNVEV (reference sequence). The CDR3 DNA reads TGTGCCAGCAGTGATTACTATGACTACACCTTC. This sequence encodes CASSDYYDYTF.

In this sample, this clonotype turned up many times. V and J are TRBV28 and TRBJ2-1; D is uncertain. Germline-derived CDR1 and CDR2 are MDHEN and SYDVKM. Between the trimmed V and J ends, which lost 6 bases and 1 base, there was a span of 7 bases. The CDR3 length is 13 residues. The CDR3 region has the DNA TGTGCCAGCAGGAAAGCATCCTACAATGAGCAGTTCTTC. It codes for CASRKASYNEQFF.

This clonotype was counted a few times. The chain couples TRBV24-1 to TRBJ2-5, with 8 bases fitting TRBD2. The CDR3 spans 15 residues. Trimming cost V 2 bases and J 0 bases; bases outside gene matches: 1. The germline V gene has CDR1 KGHDR and CDR2 SFDVKD. CDR3 sequence reads: CATSDSGGYQETQYF. The DNA of the CDR3 is TGTGCCACCAGTGATTCGGGGGGGTACCAAGAGACCCAGTACTTC.

A few counts support this clonotype. Since a much larger clone is just one base distant, this may be a read error. V gene TRBV28 combines with J gene TRBJ2-3, with D maybe TRBD2 (6 bases). V gave up 6 bases and J gave up 4 bases, with 26 bases separating them. The V gene's germline CDR1 is MDHEN and CDR2 SYDVKM. CDR3 size: 18 residues. The CDR3 bases are TGTGCCAGCAGACCCGGACCAGCGGAGGGTGGAGGTGCAGATACGCAGTATTTT. This sequence encodes CASRPGPAEGGGADTQYF.

J is TRBJ2-5 and V is TRBV6-2 or TRBV6-3, with D possibly TRBD2 on 7 matching bases. V dropped 10 bases and J dropped 3 bases, with 18 bases sitting between them. CDR3 length equals 14 residues. Germline assignment: CDR1 MNHEY and CDR2 SVGEGT. In DNA, the CDR3 is TGTGCCACGACAAGGGGGGGAGGAAAAGAGACCCAGTACTTC. Protein product: CATTRGGGKETQYF.

The chain has TRBV5-1 and TRBJ1-5; 8 nucleotides agree with TRBD1. This CDR3 is built from 19 residues. In germline, CDR1 is SGHRS, CDR2 YFSETQ. The ends lost 4 bases at V and 3 bases at J; junction bases unmatched: 18. This CDR3 reads CASSRDRRLVQEYNQPQHF. Written as DNA, the CDR3 is TGCGCCAGCAGCAGGGACAGGCGTTTAGTCCAAGAATACAATCAGCCCCAGCATTTT.

This clonotype was observed at least ten times. The chain couples TRBV27 to TRBJ2-7; 8 positions match TRBD1. This CDR3 is built from 12 residues. Trimming took 7 bases from V and 5 from J; bases not matched to a gene: 4. The germline gives CDR1 MNHEY, CDR2 SMNVEV (reference sequence). CDR3 region: CASTDRVNEQYF. The CDR3 nucleotides are TGTGCCAGCACGGACAGGGTGAACGAGCAGTACTTC.

This clonotype was recorded at least ten times. J is TRBJ1-1 and V is TRBV12-3 or TRBV12-4; D gene uncertain. The CDR3 is 13 amino acids. V lost 3 bases, J lost 1 base, and 6 bases lay in between. The CDR3 here is CASSFAANTEAFF. For the CDR3, the DNA is TGTGCCAGCAGTTTCGCAGCGAACACTGAAGCTTTCTTT.

This clonotype was observed many times. The chain employs TRBV11-2 and TRBJ1-4, with TRBD1 identical over 11 bases. Germline V gene sequence: CDR1 SGHAT, CDR2 FQNNGV. Trimming removed 5 bases from V and 4 bases from J; junction bases left unmatched: 9. This CDR3 comprises 17 residues. CDR3 DNA: TGTGCCAGCAGCCGAGGGACAGGGGGGAAAATTAATGAAAAACTGTTTTTT. Translated, it gives CASSRGTGGKINEKLFF.

This clonotype was counted at least ten times. The chain recombines TRBV3-1 with TRBJ1-4; no reliable D call. The V gene's germline CDR1 is LGHDT and CDR2 YNNKEL (reference sequence). The V end lost 2 bases, the J end lost 5 bases, and 3 bases lay between the germline ends. This CDR3 contains 12 residues. CDR3 sequence: CASSQRNEKLFF. The CDR3 DNA is TGTGCCAGCAGCCAACGGAATGAAAAACTGTTTTTT.

Of note for this clonotype: This may be a read error, as it is one base from a much larger clone. The gene calls are TRBV6-1 and TRBJ1-2; 8 bases fit TRBD1. CDR3 length equals 13 residues. J was trimmed by 1 base and V by 6 bases; bases with no gene match: 1. Germline V lookup: CDR1 MNHNS, CDR2 SASEGT. The CDR3 protein is CASRDRDNYGYTF. The CDR3 DNA reads as TGTGCCAGCAGGGACAGGGATAACTATGGCTACACCTTC.

Remarks on this clonotype: A much larger clone sits a single nucleotide away, making a read error possible. This chain uses TRBV28 with TRBJ2-7, with 7 bases lining up with TRBD2. CDR1 is MDHEN and CDR2 is SYDVKM in the germline V gene. Trimming took 6 bases from V and 0 from J; bases not matched to a gene: 11. The CDR3 length is 16 residues. The chain's CDR3 is CASSRGGPEDSYEQYF. In nucleotides, the CDR3 is TGTGCCAGCAGCCGGGGAGGGCCGGAAGACTCCTACGAGCAGTACTTC. The complete variable domain, with remaining parts taken from reference TRBV28 and TRBJ2-7, reads DVKVTQSSRYLVKRTGEKVFLECVQDMDHENMFWYRQDPGLGLRLIYFSYDVKMKEKGDIPEGYSVSREKKERFSLILESASTNQTSMYLCASSRGGPEDSYEQYFGPGTRLTVT.

The table lists this clonotype with many counts. The chain combines TRBV28 with TRBJ2-3; the D gene is possibly TRBD2 (6 bases). This CDR3 comprises 14 residues. V was pared by 7 bases and J by 3 bases, with 14 bases between. Looked up from germline, CDR1 is MDHEN and CDR2 is SYDVKM. The CDR3 sequence: CASTRLVVTDTQYF. The CDR3 coding sequence is TGTGCCAGCACCCGACTAGTTGTTACAGATACGCAGTATTTT.

Regarding this clonotype: This may be a read error, as it is one base from a much larger clone. V and J are TRBV27 and TRBJ2-7; 7 bases are shared with TRBD2. V dropped 8 bases and J dropped 7; count of bases not matched to a gene: 23. The CDR3 consists of 17 residues. Germline V gives CDR1 MNHEY, CDR2 SMNVEV (reference sequence). The CDR3 reads CASSTPAAGPSYNEQYF. The CDR3 DNA is TGTGCCAGCTCTACCCCCGCAGCGGGACCCTCCTACAATGAGCAGTACTTC.

This clonotype was counted a few times. The V and J genes are TRBV6-1 and TRBJ2-5; 10 bases map to TRBD2. CDR1 is MNHNS and CDR2 is SASEGT in the germline V gene. V lost 6 bases to trimming and J lost 7 bases; unmatched junction nucleotides: 14. The CDR3 sequence is 16 residues long. The CDR3 reads CASRGFVAGGDWTQYF. DNA of the CDR3: TGTGCCAGCAGGGGTTTCGTAGCGGGAGGCGATTGGACCCAGTACTTC.

About this clonotype itself: A much larger clone differs by one base, so this may be a read error. V and J are TRBV28 and TRBJ2-3; D remains ambiguous. This CDR3 has 10 amino acids. Looked up from germline, CDR1 is MDHEN and CDR2 is SYDVKM. The chain's CDR3 is CVTSTDTQYF. CDR3 sequence (DNA): TGTGTCACTAGCACAGATACGCAGTATTTT.

In this sample, this clonotype turned up many times. The rearrangement uses TRBV28 and TRBJ2-7, with 9 positions matching TRBD1. This CDR3 has 16 amino acids. The V gene's germline CDR1 is MDHEN and CDR2 SYDVKM. Trimming removed 5 bases from V and 5 bases from J; junction bases left unmatched: 13. The chain's CDR3 is CASSRTRTGVHHEQYF. The CDR3 region has the DNA TGTGCCAGCAGTCGCACCCGGACAGGGGTTCACCACGAGCAGTACTTC. The complete variable domain, with remaining parts taken from reference TRBV28 and TRBJ2-7, reads DVKVTQSSRYLVKRTGEKVFLECVQDMDHENMFWYRQDPGLGLRLIYFSYDVKMKEKGDIPEGYSVSREKKERFSLILESASTNQTSMYLCASSRTRTGVHHEQYFGPGTRLTVT.

The rearrangement joins TRBV9 to TRBJ1-5, with D possibly being TRBD1 (6 bases). The germline gives CDR1 SGDLS, CDR2 YYNGEE. The CDR3 runs 15 residues. Trimming cost V 8 bases and J 4 bases, with 19 bases left between them. The chain's CDR3 is CASRDILKVNQPQHF. CDR3 nucleotide sequence: TGTGCCAGTAGGGACATTTTGAAGGTTAATCAGCCCCAGCATTTT.